The next 13 T cell receptor beta chains were all read from a single sample in a study of T cell responses to AZD1222 COVID-19 vaccine. The repertoire was sequenced with immunoSEQ multiplex PCR; TCRdb's copy has only in-frame clones and lacks some. The sample contains roughly 77,000 clones, around 90% of which appear only once. The material was peripheral blood, obtained on day 0 of MenACWY control vaccination. All receptors derive from an adult in good health.

This chain uses TRBV9 with TRBJ2-1, with 8 positions matching TRBD2. Germline trimming cut 2 bases from V and 0 bases from J; bases unmatched to any gene: 1. CDR3 size: 15 residues. Looked up from germline, CDR1 is SGDLS and CDR2 is YYNGEE. The CDR3 sequence is CASSVRGGSYNEQFF. The CDR3 DNA sequence: TGTGCCAGCAGCGTTCGGGGGGGCTCCTACAATGAGCAGTTCTTC.

The chain couples TRBV18 to TRBJ2-3; tentatively, D is TRBD1 or TRBD2 (5 bases each). CDR3 size: 12 residues. CDR1 and CDR2 (germline): KGHSH, LQKENI. The germline V and J ends were trimmed by 2 bases and 6 bases, with 6 bases remaining between them. CDR3 in DNA: TGTGCCAGCTCACCAGAGGGGGATACGCAGTATTTT. This translates into CASSPEGDTQYF. The variable domain in full, completed from reference TRBV18 and TRBJ2-3, reads NAGVMQNPRHLVRRRGQEARLRCSPMKGHSHVYWYRQLPEEGLKFMVYLQKENIIDESGMPKERFSAEFPKEGPSILRIQQVVRGDSAAYFCASSPEGDTQYFGPGTRLTVL.

The chain recombines TRBV7-2 with TRBJ1-1; 8 bases are shared with TRBD1. This CDR3 contains 15 residues. Germline CDR1 and CDR2: SGHTA and FQGNSA. V was clipped by 5 bases and J by 6 bases; unmatched bases: 11. The chain's CDR3 is CASSRGQGGNSEAFF. CDR3 nucleotide sequence: TGTGCCAGCAGCAGAGGACAGGGAGGAAATTCTGAAGCTTTCTTT.

The gene calls are TRBV5-6 and TRBJ1-1; a weak D match, TRBD1 (5 bases). Germline values: CDR1 SGHDT, CDR2 YYEEEE. V lost 4 bases, J lost 5 bases, and 18 bases lay in between. The CDR3 is 15 amino acids. The CDR3 nucleotides are TGTGCCAGCAGCGACAACCCCAGGGTTTTGACTGAAGCTTTCTTT. Amino acid sequence: CASSDNPRVLTEAFF. The full variable domain, its missing parts supplied by reference TRBV5-6 and TRBJ1-1, is DAGVTQSPTHLIKTRGQQVTLRCSPKSGHDTVSWYQQALGQGPQFIFQYYEEEERQRGNFPDRFSGHQFPNYSSELNVNALLLGDSALYLCASSDNPRVLTEAFFGQGTRLTVV.

The genes are TRBV5-1 and TRBJ2-2; 10 bases are shared with TRBD1. The CDR3 runs 17 residues. V lost 4 bases and J lost 6; bases outside the gene matches: 12. From germline, CDR1 is SGHRS and CDR2 YFSETQ. For the CDR3, the DNA is TGCGCCAGCAGCGTCCGACAGGGGGCGGATCTTTCCGGGGAGCTGTTTTTT. It encodes CASSVRQGADLSGELFF.

The chain joins TRBV19 to TRBJ2-6; a possible D gene is TRBD1 (6 bases). The germline V gene encodes CDR1 LNHDA and CDR2 SQIVND (reference sequence). The CDR3 has 16 amino acids. V gave up 3 bases and J gave up 3 bases, with 12 bases separating them. The CDR3 nucleotides read TGTGCCAGTAGTATCCCCCAGGGGTATGGGGCCAACGTCCTGACTTTC. Encoded protein: CASSIPQGYGANVLTF.

This chain joins TRBV27 and TRBJ2-4, with TRBD2 matching over 8 bases. This CDR3 is 15 amino acids long. The ends lost 5 bases at V and 8 bases at J; junction bases unmatched: 11. The V gene's germline CDR1 is MNHEY and CDR2 SMNVEV (reference sequence). As DNA, the CDR3 is TGTGCCAGCAGTGCACGCCGGGGGGGCAGATACATTCAGTACTTC. Its translation is CASSARRGGRYIQYF.

With regard to this clone: Within the sample, other DNA sequences also encode this same CDR3. The chain recombines TRBV18 with TRBJ2-7; D is unclear. The V and J ends lost 3 bases and 3 bases respectively, with 6 bases between them. Germline V gene lookup returns CDR1 KGHSH and CDR2 LQKENI. The CDR3 length is 12 residues. CDR3 residues: CASSPSSYEQYF. For the CDR3, the DNA is TGTGCCAGCTCACCGTCGAGCTACGAGCAGTACTTC.

The rearrangement joins TRBV7-9 to TRBJ2-5, with TRBD1 matching over 10 bases. J lost 4 bases, V lost 5 bases, and 10 bases had no gene match. This CDR3 contains 16 residues. CDR1 and CDR2 (germline): SEHNR, FQNEAQ (reference sequence). Here the CDR3 DNA reads TGTGCCAGCAGCACCCTTGGACAGGGGGGAAGAGAGACCCAGTACTTC. Residues: CASSTLGQGGRETQYF.

The chain links TRBV27 to TRBJ2-1; maybe TRBD2 (6 bases). The CDR3 covers 13 residues. Trimming took off 7 bases at V and 9 bases at J, with 16 bases between the two ends. Germline CDR1 and CDR2: MNHEY and SMNVEV (reference sequence). For the CDR3, the DNA is TGTGCCAGCAACCCCTTGCCGGGGGTTGAGCAGTTCTTC. This encodes CASNPLPGVEQFF.

This clone has only one observation. The chain couples TRBV28 to TRBJ1-1, with no clear D. CDR3 length: 12 residues. CDR1 and CDR2 from the germline V gene are MDHEN and SYDVKM. V lost 5 bases and J 7 bases, leaving 11 bases between the germline ends. Here the CDR3 reads CASSAVPGEAFF. The CDR3 coding sequence is TGTGCCAGCAGTGCGGTCCCTGGTGAAGCTTTCTTT. Full variable domain (remainder filled in from reference TRBV28 and TRBJ1-1): DVKVTQSSRYLVKRTGEKVFLECVQDMDHENMFWYRQDPGLGLRLIYFSYDVKMKEKGDIPEGYSVSREKKERFSLILESASTNQTSMYLCASSAVPGEAFFGQGTRLTVV.

This clone was picked up one time. V and J are TRBV5-1 and TRBJ2-5; weak D call: TRBD2 (6 bases). Per the germline V gene, CDR1 is SGHRS and CDR2 is YFSETQ. V lost 3 bases, J lost 7 bases, and 19 bases lay in between. This CDR3 has 15 residues. The CDR3 region is CASSSSVAESGTQYF. The CDR3 bases are TGCGCCAGCAGCTCGTCCGTAGCGGAGAGTGGGACCCAGTACTTC.

This rearrangement joins TRBV19 to TRBJ1-5, with D maybe TRBD1 (6 bases). Germline CDR1 reads LNHDA; CDR2 reads SQIVND (reference sequence). The CDR3 totals 14 residues. The V end was cut by 4 bases, the J end by 2 bases, with 9 bases between. The CDR3 region is CASSKDRGNQPQHF. CDR3 sequence (DNA): TGTGCCAGTAGTAAGGACAGAGGCAATCAGCCCCAGCATTTT.